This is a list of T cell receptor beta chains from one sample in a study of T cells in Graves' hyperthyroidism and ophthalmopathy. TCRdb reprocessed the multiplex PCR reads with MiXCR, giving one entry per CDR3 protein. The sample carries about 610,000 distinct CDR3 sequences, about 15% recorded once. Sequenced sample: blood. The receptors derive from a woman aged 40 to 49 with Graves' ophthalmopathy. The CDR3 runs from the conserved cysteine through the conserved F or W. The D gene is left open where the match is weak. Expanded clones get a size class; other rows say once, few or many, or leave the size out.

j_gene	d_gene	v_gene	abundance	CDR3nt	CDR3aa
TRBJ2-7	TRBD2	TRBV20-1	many	TGCAGTGCTACCTCCCGGGAGGGCCGAATCGAGCAGTACTTC	CSATSREGRIEQYF
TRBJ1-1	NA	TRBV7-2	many	TGTGCCAGCAGCCGAAGAGATACAGGGCCGAACACTGAAGCTTTCTTT	CASSRRDTGPNTEAFF
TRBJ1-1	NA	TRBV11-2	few	TGTGCCAGCAGCTTTAGATCGGACCTGGAAGCTTTCTTT	CASSFRSDLEAFF
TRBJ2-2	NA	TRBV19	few	TGTGCCAGTAGCCTATCTAGCGCCTGGGAGCTGTTTTTT	CASSLSSAWELFF
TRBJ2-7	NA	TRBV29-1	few	TGCAGCGTTGGTCTAGCTGGGACCTTATACGAGCAGTACTTC	CSVGLAGTLYEQYF
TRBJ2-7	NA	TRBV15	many	TGTGCCACCGCGCAGGGGGGGATCGGAAACGAGCAGTACTTC	CATAQGGIGNEQYF
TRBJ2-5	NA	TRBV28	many	TGTGCCAGCAGTTTTCTGGAAGAGACCCAGTACTTC	CASSFLEETQYF
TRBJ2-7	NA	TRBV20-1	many	TGCAGTGCTAGGTATCTCGGACTACTCTCCTACGAGCAGTACTTC	CSARYLGLLSYEQYF
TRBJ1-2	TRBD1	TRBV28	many	TGTGCCAGCAGCAGACAGGGGGGTGGCTACACCTTC	CASSRQGGGYTF
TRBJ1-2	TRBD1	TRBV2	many	TGTGCCAGCAGTGCGGGACAGGGAGGAGGCTACACCTTC	CASSAGQGGGYTF
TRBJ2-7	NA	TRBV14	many	TGTGCCAGCAGCTTTCCAAGGGGCGAGCAGTACTTC	CASSFPRGEQYF
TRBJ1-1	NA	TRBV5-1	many	TGCGCCAGCAAGCGGCAGGGGAACACTGAAGCTTTCTTT	CASKRQGNTEAFF
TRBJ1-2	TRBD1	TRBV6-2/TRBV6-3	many	TGTGCCAGCAGTTACTCTCGGCAGGGGGAGGACTATGGCTACACCTTC	CASSYSRQGEDYGYTF
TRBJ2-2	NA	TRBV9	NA	TGTGCCAGCAGCATACCCCTCTCCGGCGGGGAGCTGTTTTTT	CASSIPLSGGELFF
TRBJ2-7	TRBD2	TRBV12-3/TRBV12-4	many	TGTGCCAGTTCGCTCGGGGGGGGCGGATACGAGCAGTACTTC	CASSLGGGGYEQYF
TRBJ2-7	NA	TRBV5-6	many	TGTGCCAGCAGCTTGGATCGGGGGTTCCAGCCATACTTC	CASSLDRGFQPYF
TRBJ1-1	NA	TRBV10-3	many	TGTGCCATCAGTGAGGGGGAGATTGGCCCTGAAGCTTTCTTT	CAISEGEIGPEAFF
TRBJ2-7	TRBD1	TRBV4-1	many	TGCGCCAGCAGCCCCGCCGACAGGGGGCTGGACGAGCAGTACTTC	CASSPADRGLDEQYF
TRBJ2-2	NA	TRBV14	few	TGTGCCAGCAGCCCCACCCCGGGACAGAACACCGGGGAGCTGTTTTTT	CASSPTPGQNTGELFF
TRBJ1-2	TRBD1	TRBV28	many	TGTGCCAGCAGCCTCGACAGGGGAGGTGGCTACACCTTC	CASSLDRGGGYTF
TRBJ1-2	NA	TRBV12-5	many	TGTGCTAGTGGTCAACCGGGACCTAACTATGGCTACACCTTC	CASGQPGPNYGYTF
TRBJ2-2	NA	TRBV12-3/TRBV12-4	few	TGTGCCAGCAGTTTAGGGTCGGGTTTGGGCACCGGGGAGCTGTTTTTT	CASSLGSGLGTGELFF
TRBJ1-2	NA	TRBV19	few	TGTGCCAGTAGTATAGTCTTAAACTATGGCTACACCTTC	CASSIVLNYGYTF
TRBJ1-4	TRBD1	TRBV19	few	TGTGCCAGCGGACAGGGGTCTTTGGAAAAACTGTTTTTT	CASGQGSLEKLFF
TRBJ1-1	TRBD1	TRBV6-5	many	TGTGCCAGCAGCGCGGGACAGTCTTCTGAAGCTTTCTTT	CASSAGQSSEAFF
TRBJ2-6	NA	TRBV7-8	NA	TGTGCCAGCAGCCTTCCCCAGGGTATGGGCTCTGGGGCCAACGTCCTGACTTTC	CASSLPQGMGSGANVLTF
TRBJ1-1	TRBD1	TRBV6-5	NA	TGTGCCAGCAGTTACCTGGGGACAGGAATCGGAGGGGCTGAAGCTTTCTTT	CASSYLGTGIGGAEAFF
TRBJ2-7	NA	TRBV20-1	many	TGCAGTGCCCCGATAGGCTCCTACGAGCAGTACTTC	CSAPIGSYEQYF
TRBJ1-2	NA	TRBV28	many	TGTGCCAGCTTTCGGACAGACTTTAACTATGGCTACACCTTC	CASFRTDFNYGYTF
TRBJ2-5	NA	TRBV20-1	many	TGCAGTGCTAGAACGCGCGAAGCCCAAGAGACCCAGTACTTC	CSARTREAQETQYF
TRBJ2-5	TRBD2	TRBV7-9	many	TGTGCCAGCAGTCGACTAGCGGGAGGAAACCAAGAGACCCAGTACTTC	CASSRLAGGNQETQYF
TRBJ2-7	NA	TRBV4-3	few	TGCGCCAGCAGCCCTAAGGGCGCCCAGGGAGGCGAGCAGTACTTC	CASSPKGAQGGEQYF
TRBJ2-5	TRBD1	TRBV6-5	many	TGTGCCAGCAGTTACGGGGGACAGGCAAAAGAGACCCAGTACTTC	CASSYGGQAKETQYF
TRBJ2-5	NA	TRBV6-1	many	TGTGCCAGCAGTCCGCTCCAGTCCCAAGAGACCCAGTACTTC	CASSPLQSQETQYF
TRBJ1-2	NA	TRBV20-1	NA	TGCAGTGCTAGACACCATGGGGGCCAGGGGTATGGCTACACCTTC	CSARHHGGQGYGYTF
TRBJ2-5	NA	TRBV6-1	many	TGTGCCAGCACTCTGACGGAGCGAGAAGAGACCCAGTACTTC	CASTLTEREETQYF
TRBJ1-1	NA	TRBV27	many	TGTGCCAGCAGTTCAGTAGAGAACACTGAAGCTTTCTTT	CASSSVENTEAFF
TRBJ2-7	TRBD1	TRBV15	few	TGTGCCACCAGCGACAGGGGCAGCTCCTACGAGCAGTACTTC	CATSDRGSSYEQYF
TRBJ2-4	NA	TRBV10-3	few	TGTGCCATCAGCAGAGAGATTAGAAACATTCAGTACTTC	CAISREIRNIQYF
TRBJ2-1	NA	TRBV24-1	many	TGTGCCACCAGTGATGGGGACAATAGGTTTGAGCAGTTCTTC	CATSDGDNRFEQFF
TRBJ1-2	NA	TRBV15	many	TGTGCCACCAGCCCGACACAGGGAATCTATGGCTACACCTTC	CATSPTQGIYGYTF
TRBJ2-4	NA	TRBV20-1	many	TGCAGTGTCCCCGGGAGCGGAATCCAAAACATTCAGTACTTC	CSVPGSGIQNIQYF
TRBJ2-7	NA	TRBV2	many	TGTGCCAGCAGTGCGGACTCCCAATACGAGCAGTACTTC	CASSADSQYEQYF
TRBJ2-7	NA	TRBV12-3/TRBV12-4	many	TGTGCCAGCAGTTTAGCTGGTGGTATATACGAGCAGTACTTC	CASSLAGGIYEQYF
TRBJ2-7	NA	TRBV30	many	TGTGCCTGGAGGACTATGGTTTACGAGCAGTACTTC	CAWRTMVYEQYF
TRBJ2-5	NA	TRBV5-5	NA	TGTGCCAGCAGCTTGGCCGTTCGCCAAGAGACCCAGTACTTC	CASSLAVRQETQYF
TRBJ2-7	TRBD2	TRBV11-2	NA	TGTGCCAGCAGCTTGTTGCTAGCGGGAGGGCGGGTGTCCTACGAGCAGTACTTC	CASSLLLAGGRVSYEQYF
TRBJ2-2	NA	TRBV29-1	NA	TGCAGCGCCAGAGGGTGGGCCGGGGAGCTGTTTTTT	CSARGWAGELFF
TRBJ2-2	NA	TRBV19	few	TGTGCCAGTAGTGGCGGGACAGACAACACCGGGGAGCTGTTTTTT	CASSGGTDNTGELFF
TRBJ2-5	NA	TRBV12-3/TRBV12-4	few	TGTGCCAGTAGTTTCGACCCTCTCACCCAGTACTTC	CASSFDPLTQYF
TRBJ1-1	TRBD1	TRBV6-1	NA	TGTGCCAGCAGTGCCAGGGGGTTCACTGAAGCTTTCTTT	CASSARGFTEAFF
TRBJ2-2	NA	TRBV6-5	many	TGTGCCAGCAGTTACTCTGGGCTCACCGGGGAGCTGTTTTTT	CASSYSGLTGELFF
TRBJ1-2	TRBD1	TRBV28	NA	TGTGCCAGCAGTCCGGCGACAGGGTCGACTGGCTACACCTTC	CASSPATGSTGYTF
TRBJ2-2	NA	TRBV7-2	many	TGTGCCAGCAGCTTAGCGCCGGACACCGGGGAGCTGTTTTTT	CASSLAPDTGELFF
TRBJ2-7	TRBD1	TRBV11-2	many	TGTGCCAGCAGCCAACAGGGGGGTTTCTCCTACGAGCAGTACTTC	CASSQQGGFSYEQYF
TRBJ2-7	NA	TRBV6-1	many	TGTGCCAGCGGAGAAAGCTCCTACGAGCAGTACTTC	CASGESSYEQYF
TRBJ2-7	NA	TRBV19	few	TGTGCCAGTAGTGGGGGGACAAGCCTGAGCGGGACCTACTACGAGCAGTACTTC	CASSGGTSLSGTYYEQYF
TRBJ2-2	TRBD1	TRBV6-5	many	TGTGCCAGCAGTTACGGCCTCGGGACAGGGAGGACCGGGGAGCTGTTTTTT	CASSYGLGTGRTGELFF
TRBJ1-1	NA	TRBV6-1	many	TGTGCCAGCAGTGGGGAATCAAAGAAGACTGAAGCTTTCTTT	CASSGESKKTEAFF